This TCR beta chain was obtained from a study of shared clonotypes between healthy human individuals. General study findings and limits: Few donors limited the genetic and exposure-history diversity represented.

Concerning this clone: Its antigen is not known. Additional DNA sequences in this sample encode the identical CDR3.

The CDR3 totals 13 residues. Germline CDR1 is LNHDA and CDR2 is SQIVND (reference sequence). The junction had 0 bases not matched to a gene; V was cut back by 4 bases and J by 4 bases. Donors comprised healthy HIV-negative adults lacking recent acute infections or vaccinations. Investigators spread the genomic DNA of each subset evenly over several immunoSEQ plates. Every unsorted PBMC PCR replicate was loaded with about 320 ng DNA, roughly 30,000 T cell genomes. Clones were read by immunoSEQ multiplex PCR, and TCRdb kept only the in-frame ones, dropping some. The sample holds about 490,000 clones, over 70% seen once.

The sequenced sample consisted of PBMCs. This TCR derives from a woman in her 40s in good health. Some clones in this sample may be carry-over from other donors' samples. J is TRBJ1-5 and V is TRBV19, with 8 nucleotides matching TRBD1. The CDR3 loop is CASSRQGNQPQHF. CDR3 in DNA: TGTGCCAGTAGTAGACAGGGGAATCAGCCCCAGCATTTT.